This T cell receptor beta chain came from a study of PD-1 blockade in mismatch repair-deficient tumors. The trim removed 3 bases at V and 4 bases at J, leaving 9 bases unmatched. Germline V gene data show CDR1 as SGHRS and CDR2 as YFSETQ. This CDR3 has 15 amino acids. Using immunoSEQ multiplex PCR, the repertoire was profiled, and TCRdb retains in-frame clones only, with some absent. The table lists around 120,000 clones, roughly nine tenths of them singletons, with roughly 13% in the top ten. The TCR comes from an adult with mismatch repair-deficient cancer. The rearrangement links TRBV5-1 to TRBJ2-5, with 7 bases fitting TRBD2. The sample was peripheral blood, taken 44 weeks after starting pembrolizumab. DNA of the CDR3: TGCGCCAGCAGCTCGTGGACGGGGGGTGGAGAGACCCAGTACTTC. Amino acids: CASSSWTGGGETQYF.